This T cell receptor (beta chain) was profiled in a study of blood T cell repertoires in COVID-19. Study background: Acute-phase and convalescent COVID-19 samples originated in the United States, Italy and Spain. PBMCs, B-cell-depleted T cells, or T cells were the source of the cDNA or gDNA that made up the material.

Per the original methods: Quantification of nucleated cells was approximated via reference gene primer amplification. Using immunoSEQ multiplex PCR, the repertoire was profiled, and TCRdb retains in-frame clones only, with some absent. V and J calls and clone size come straight from that table; D and trimming were deduced from the DNA. This table holds 400,000 to 450,000 clones, 70% to 90% found once. This CDR3 spans 15 amino acids. The germline gives CDR1 SGHKS, CDR2 YYEKEE (reference sequence). The V end lost 0 bases, the J end lost 7 bases, and 16 bases lay between the germline ends. The chain has TRBV5-5 and TRBJ1-2; weak D call: TRBD1 (5 bases). Input material: peripheral blood. This receptor was identified in a woman aged 25 to 45 with active or convalescent COVID-19. CDR3 region: CASSLALAEQGGYTF. CDR3 in DNA: TGTGCCAGCAGCTTGGCCTTGGCCGAGCAGGGTGGCTACACCTTC. Combining the CDR3 with reference TRBV5-5 and TRBJ1-2 gives the whole variable domain DAGVTQSPTHLIKTRGQQVTLRCSPISGHKSVSWYQQVLGQGPQFIFQYYEKEERGRGNFPDRFSARQFPNYSSELNVNALLLGDSALYLCASSLALAEQGGYTFGSGTRLTVV.